Below, one T cell receptor (beta chain) is given with its context. Its antigen is not known. At one of its ends the junction is not consistent with the germline gene, which may arise from a read error. This sample is drawn from a study of blood T cells in healthy people across ages. Study background: Using template switching, researchers captured about one barcoded beta molecule for each two T cells.

It was with a sample-barcoded 5' primer and a J-beta primer mix that a second PCR of about 6 to 12 cycles was run. TCRdb re-derived calls from the 5' RACE reads in MiXCR, one entry per CDR3 protein. The sample shows about 1,800,000 distinct CDR3 sequences, roughly 30% of them seen only once. The authors extracted at least 6 micrograms of total RNA per sample. This CDR3 contains 12 residues. The germline V gene has CDR1 ENHRY and CDR2 SYGVKD. Study-wide points: With unsorted PBMCs, a conclusive comparison of naive versus antigen-experienced cells was not possible.

Source material: blood. The TCR originated in a woman in her 30s in good health. The chain employs TRBV10-3 and TRBJ2-7; D not resolved. The CDR3 is CAVSEVTYEQYF. In DNA form, the CDR3 reads TGTGCCGTCAGTGAAGTCACCTACGAGCAGTACTTC.